The T cell receptor beta chain under discussion was sequenced for a study of blood T cell repertoires in COVID-19. Study summary: Samples taken during acute and convalescent COVID-19 were collected in the United States, Italy and Spain. PBMCs, B-cell-depleted T cells, or T cells provided the cDNA or gDNA that made up the material.

The CDR3 loop spans 13 amino acids. Trimming took 7 bases from V and 9 from J, leaving 16 bases between them. Seattle patients were enrolled while actively infected and followed longitudinally. Authors' analysis steps: Estimation of nucleated cell counts relied on the amplification of reference gene primers. Profiling relied on immunoSEQ multiplex PCR, and the TCRdb table lists in-frame clones only, not all of them. V, J and clone size were drawn from that table, and D and trimming were deduced from the DNA. Seen here are about 230,000 clones, 65% to 90% observed once, and the top ten hold around a tenth.

The source material was peripheral blood. The gene calls are TRBV12-3 or TRBV12-4 and TRBJ2-1; tentatively, D is TRBD2 (6 bases). The receptor's source is a man between 45 and 60 years old with COVID-19, enrolled during active disease. The CDR3 coding sequence is TGTGCCAGCACCACCACGGGGGACGCTGAGCAGTTCTTC. It specifies CASTTTGDAEQFF.